The 10 T cell receptor beta chains reported below all come from one sample, sequenced in a study of T cell responses to AZD1222 COVID-19 vaccine. Sequenced by immunoSEQ multiplex PCR; TCRdb stores in-frame clones only, minus some. The sample has about 170,000 clones, about nine tenths seen once. The source material was peripheral blood, sampled 28 days after the second dose of the MenACWY control vaccine. The receptors originated from an adult who received the MenACWY meningococcal vaccine as a control.

The CDR3 sequence is CASSAGVDRGNSPLHF. In DNA, the CDR3 is TGTGCCAGTAGTGCGGGAGTTGACAGGGGCAATTCACCCCTCCACTTT. V is TRBV19 and J is TRBJ1-6, with 8 bases lining up with TRBD1. CDR3 size: 16 residues. V was pared by 5 bases and J by 7 bases, with 10 bases of the junction left unmatched. CDR1 and CDR2 (germline): LNHDA, SQIVND (reference sequence).

The genes are TRBV6-5 and TRBJ2-5; 7 bases fit TRBD1. Germline CDR1 MNHEY, CDR2 SVGAGI. There are 15 residues in the CDR3. With 8 bases clipped from V and 5 bases from J, the junction kept 14 bases outside the gene matches. For the CDR3, the DNA is TGTGCCAGCGAAAGGTTAGGGGGCGCGGGTGAGACCCAGTACTTC. Translating it yields CASERLGGAGETQYF.

In its sample, this clone was seen once. This chain connects TRBV19 to TRBJ1-1; 10 bases map to TRBD1. CDR3 length: 18 residues. After removal of 4 bases from V and 0 bases from J, the junction contained 11 bases not matched to a gene. Germline CDR1 reads LNHDA; CDR2 reads SQIVND (reference sequence). The CDR3 here is CASSRGRGQGSMNTEAFF. The DNA for the CDR3 is TGTGCCAGTAGTAGGGGGAGGGGACAGGGGAGCATGAACACTGAAGCTTTCTTT.

Comments on this clone: Other DNA sequences of this sample code for an identical CDR3. The chain couples TRBV18 to TRBJ2-7; 9 nucleotides line up with TRBD1. Trimming cost V 6 bases and J 2 bases; bases outside gene matches: 5. Germline V gene sequence: CDR1 KGHSH, CDR2 LQKENI. The CDR3 has 14 amino acids. The CDR3 bases are TGTGCCAGCTCCCCCGGGACAGGGACCTACGAGCAGTACTTC. Amino acids: CASSPGTGTYEQYF.

V is TRBV11-2 and J is TRBJ2-7; D is possibly TRBD2 (6 bases). The CDR3 is made up of 15 amino acids. V shed 5 bases and J shed 6 bases, with 20 bases lying between them. Germline V gene lookup returns CDR1 SGHAT and CDR2 FQNNGV. The CDR3 sequence: CASSLGGRGSGEQYF. The CDR3 DNA reads as TGTGCCAGCAGCCTGGGGGGAAGAGGCTCGGGCGAGCAGTACTTC.

The V call is TRBV7-9, the J call TRBJ1-2; unclear D gene. In germline, CDR1 is SEHNR, CDR2 FQNEAQ (reference sequence). The V and J ends lost 5 bases and 4 bases respectively, with 20 bases between them. The CDR3 has 16 residues. This CDR3 reads CASSPPGSNWGYGYTF. As DNA, the CDR3 is TGTGCCAGCAGCCCTCCGGGCTCGAATTGGGGCTATGGCTACACCTTC. Looking up the rest from reference TRBV7-9 and TRBJ1-2 gives the full variable domain: DTGVSQNPRHKITKRGQNVTFRCDPISEHNRLYWYRQTLGQGPEFLTYFQNEAQLEKSRLLSDRFSAERPKGSFSTLEIQRTEQGDSAMYLCASSPPGSNWGYGYTFGSGTRLTVV.

This clone was found once. The CDR3 spells CAISVTLAGGNEQYF. DNA for the CDR3: TGTGCCATCAGTGTCACCCTGGCGGGAGGGAACGAGCAGTACTTC. V gene TRBV10-3 combines with J gene TRBJ2-7, with TRBD2 identical over 9 bases. Trimming at V came to 4 bases and at J to 5 bases, leaving 9 bases not matched to a gene. CDR1 is ENHRY, CDR2 SYGVKD, per germline. The CDR3 has 15 amino acids.

The V and J genes are TRBV4-3 and TRBJ2-7; D not resolved. V lost 0 bases to trimming and J lost 4 bases, with 13 bases between them. Germline values: CDR1 LGHNA, CDR2 YSLEER. This CDR3 has 15 amino acids. In nucleotides, the CDR3 is TGCGCCAGCAGCCAAGACCCCGCTCGATATTACGAGCAGTACTTC. This codes for CASSQDPARYYEQYF.

The V call is TRBV28, the J call TRBJ1-5; D remains unclear. The CDR3 loop spans 14 amino acids. V lost 7 bases to trimming and J lost 4 bases, with 14 bases between them. Germline V gene sequence: CDR1 MDHEN, CDR2 SYDVKM. CDR3: CASNPDGANQPQHF. DNA of the CDR3: TGTGCCAGCAACCCGGACGGAGCTAATCAGCCCCAGCATTTT. Variable domain in full (rest from reference TRBV28 and TRBJ1-5): DVKVTQSSRYLVKRTGEKVFLECVQDMDHENMFWYRQDPGLGLRLIYFSYDVKMKEKGDIPEGYSVSREKKERFSLILESASTNQTSMYLCASNPDGANQPQHFGDGTRLSIL.

The rearrangement links TRBV7-9 to TRBJ1-2, with D possibly being TRBD1 (5 bases). The germline V and J ends were trimmed by 7 bases and 4 bases, with 16 bases remaining between them. This CDR3 has 14 amino acids. Germline lookup yields CDR1 SEHNR and CDR2 FQNEAQ (reference sequence). The CDR3 loop reads CASNSAGGSYGYTF. CDR3 coding DNA: TGTGCCAGCAACTCTGCGGGGGGGAGCTATGGCTACACCTTC.